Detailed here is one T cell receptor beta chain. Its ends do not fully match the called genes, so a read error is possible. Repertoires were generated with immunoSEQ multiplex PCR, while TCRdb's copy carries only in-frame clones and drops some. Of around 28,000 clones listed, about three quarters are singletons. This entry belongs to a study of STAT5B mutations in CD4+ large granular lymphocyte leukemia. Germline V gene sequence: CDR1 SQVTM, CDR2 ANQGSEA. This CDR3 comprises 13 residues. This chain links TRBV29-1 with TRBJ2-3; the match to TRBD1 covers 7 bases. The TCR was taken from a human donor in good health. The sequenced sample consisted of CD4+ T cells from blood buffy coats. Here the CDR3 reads CSAEVGGPDTQYF. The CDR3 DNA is TGCAGCGCTGAAGTAGGGGGCCCAGATACGCAGTATTTT.